What follows are 18 T cell receptor beta chains derived from one specimen sequenced in a study of T cells in localized non-small cell lung cancer. Here immunoSEQ multiplex PCR was the method, and the copy in TCRdb shows in-frame clones only, minus some. Counted here are 750 to 1,000 clones, 30% to 35% occurring once; the ten biggest clones make up about 16%. The input for sequencing was lung tumor tissue, taken before any cancer treatment. These receptor sequences come from a woman between 18 and 49 years old with stage III lung adenocarcinoma.

The CDR3 here is CASSLVAGRRTEAFF. The CDR3 DNA reads as TGCGCCAGCAGCTTGGTGGCAGGTCGTCGCACTGAAGCTTTCTTT. The rearrangement uses TRBV5-1 and TRBJ1-1; no reliable D call. V was cut by 0 bases and J by 4 bases, with 13 bases left in between. In germline, CDR1 is SGHRS, CDR2 YFSETQ. The CDR3 has 15 residues.

This rearrangement joins TRBV30 to TRBJ1-1; TRBD1 agrees at 10 bases. V shed 1 base and J 5 bases; nucleotides not matched to a gene: 4. Germline V gene data show CDR1 as GTSNPN and CDR2 as SVGIG (reference sequence). This CDR3 is 14 amino acids long. CDR3 nucleotides: TGTGCCTGGAGTGAAGGACAGGGGGTAACTGAAGCTTTCTTT. It yields the protein CAWSEGQGVTEAFF.

This clone was seen a handful of times. For the CDR3, the DNA is TGCAGCGTTGAGACAGACCTTTCCTACGAGCAGTACTTC. It yields the protein CSVETDLSYEQYF. This chain joins TRBV29-1 and TRBJ2-7; perhaps TRBD1 as D (5 bases). V was pared by 3 bases and J by 1 base, with 10 bases between. The length of the CDR3 is 13 residues. CDR1 and CDR2 (germline): SQVTM, ANQGSEA.

In the case of this clone: This same CDR3 is encoded by further DNA sequences in the sample. The gene calls are TRBV19 and TRBJ1-6; 8 nucleotides match TRBD1. The CDR3 loop spans 14 amino acids. Germline lookup yields CDR1 LNHDA and CDR2 SQIVND (reference sequence). Germline trimming cut 1 base from V and 10 bases from J; bases unmatched to any gene: 3. CDR3 DNA: TGTGCCAGTAGTATAGGACAGGGGATCTCACCCCTCCACTTT. Amino acid sequence: CASSIGQGISPLHF. Full variable domain (remainder filled in from reference TRBV19 and TRBJ1-6): DGGITQSPKYLFRKEGQNVTLSCEQNLNHDAMYWYRQDPGQGLRLIYYSQIVNDFQKGDIAEGYSVSREKKESFPLTVTSAQKNPTAFYLCASSIGQGISPLHFGNGTRLTVT.

The chain joins TRBV9 to TRBJ1-4; 9 bases map to TRBD1. The CDR3 consists of 16 residues. The trim removed 0 bases at V and 8 bases at J, leaving 8 bases unmatched. Per the germline V gene, CDR1 is SGDLS and CDR2 is YYNGEE. The CDR3 DNA is TGTGCCAGCAGCGTAGGATGGGGACAGGGAACGGAAAAACTGTTTTTT. Translating it yields CASSVGWGQGTEKLFF.

This clone was observed a handful of times. Germline and junction disagree at one end, which may indicate a read error. V is TRBV10-3 and J is TRBJ2-2; 7 nucleotides align to TRBD1. CDR1 and CDR2 from the germline V gene are ENHRY and SYGVKD. The CDR3 runs 15 residues. The CDR3 protein is CAVSESTGLSGELFF. CDR3 sequence (DNA): TGTGCCGTCAGTGAGTCGACAGGGCTAAGCGGGGAGCTGTTTTTT.

This clone has more than one count but fewer than ten. This chain connects TRBV11-1 to TRBJ2-2, with TRBD2 matching over 13 bases. J gave up 4 bases and V 5 bases, and 1 base lay outside the gene matches. This CDR3 spans 15 amino acids. Germline-derived CDR1 and CDR2 are SGHAT and FQDESV (reference sequence). In nucleotides, the CDR3 is TGTGCCAGCAGCCGACTAGCGGGGGGCACCGGGGAGCTGTTTTTT. It codes for CASSRLAGGTGELFF. Looking up the rest from reference TRBV11-1 and TRBJ2-2 gives the full variable domain: EAEVAQSPRYKITEKSQAVAFWCDPISGHATLYWYRQILGQGPELLVQFQDESVVDDSQLPKDRFSAERLKGVDSTLKIQPAELGDSAMYLCASSRLAGGTGELFFGEGSRLTVL.

The chain recombines TRBV6-8 with TRBJ1-2; maybe TRBD1 (5 bases). CDR3 length: 13 residues. In germline, CDR1 is MNHGY, CDR2 SAAAGT. Deletions cut 7 bases from V and 9 bases from J, with 18 bases between. The CDR3 here is CASTKGRVNSYTF. CDR3 in DNA: TGTGCCAGCACCAAAGGCAGGGTCAATAGCTACACCTTC.

This clone showed up just a few times. The V gene is TRBV11-3, the J gene TRBJ2-4; D is undetermined. V lost 5 bases to trimming and J lost 7 bases, with 15 bases between them. From germline, CDR1 is SGHNT and CDR2 YENEEA. The CDR3 is made up of 14 amino acids. This chain's CDR3 is CASSATPGQNIQYF. CDR3 nucleotides: TGTGCCAGCAGCGCGACTCCCGGGCAGAACATTCAGTACTTC.

This clone was recorded a few times. V is TRBV2 and J is TRBJ2-1, with TRBD2 matching over 14 bases. Germline assignment: CDR1 SNHLY and CDR2 FYNNEI. The CDR3 covers 15 residues. The junction had 2 bases not matched to a gene; V was cut back by 3 bases and J by 7 bases. CDR3 sequence: CASSEGLAGANEQFF. The CDR3 nucleotides are TGTGCCAGCAGTGAGGGACTAGCGGGGGCTAATGAGCAGTTCTTC.

This sequence joins TRBV15 and TRBJ1-1; 11 bases are shared with TRBD1. The germline V gene has CDR1 LNHNV and CDR2 YYDKDF (reference sequence). With V trimmed by 5 bases and J by 5 bases, 7 bases remained unmatched. This CDR3 is built from 15 residues. CDR3 nucleotide sequence: TGTGCCACCAGCTGGCCGGGACAGGGGGAGACTGAAGCTTTCTTT. Translating gives CATSWPGQGETEAFF.

CDR3 amino acids: CASVLFDRVFAAGNNEQFF. Here the CDR3 DNA reads TGTGCCAGCGTGTTATTTGACAGGGTATTTGCCGCGGGCAACAATGAGCAGTTCTTC. The chain links TRBV2 to TRBJ2-1; 7 positions agree with TRBD1. CDR1 SNHLY and CDR2 FYNNEI come from the germline V gene. This CDR3 spans 19 amino acids. V lost 8 bases and J lost 5; bases outside the gene matches: 24.

The chain carries TRBV19 and TRBJ1-5; possible D gene TRBD1, 5 bases. Germline loops: CDR1 LNHDA, CDR2 SQIVND (reference sequence). Trimming removed 4 bases at V and 0 bases at J, with 13 bases between. This CDR3 is built from 16 residues. The DNA for the CDR3 is TGTGCCAGTAGTAGCCAGGGATCCTATAGCAATCAGCCCCAGCATTTT. This translates into CASSSQGSYSNQPQHF.

A few counts support this clone. The chain combines TRBV6-8 with TRBJ1-4; D unclear. The CDR3 totals 15 residues. Trimming removed 3 bases at V and 0 bases at J, with 8 bases between. Germline V gives CDR1 MNHGY, CDR2 SAAAGT. The chain's CDR3 is CASSYDGTTNEKLFF. CDR3 in DNA: TGTGCCAGCAGTTATGATGGGACAACTAATGAAAAACTGTTTTTT.

The chain employs TRBV15 and TRBJ2-3; 9 nucleotides match TRBD2. Germline values: CDR1 LNHNV, CDR2 YYDKDF (reference sequence). The V gene end was trimmed by 8 bases and the J gene end by 0 bases; junction bases not matched to a gene: 9. The CDR3 has 16 residues. The DNA for the CDR3 is TGTGCCACCGCCCTAGAGCGGGGGGTCAGCACAGATACGCAGTATTTT. The encoded protein is CATALERGVSTDTQYF.

Only a few counts were recorded for this clone. CDR3 protein: CASSFEIYEQYF. DNA for the CDR3: TGTGCCAGCAGTTTTGAGATCTACGAGCAGTACTTC. This sequence joins TRBV6-8 and TRBJ2-7; D gene ambiguous. CDR1 is MNHGY, CDR2 SAAAGT, per germline. Trimming pared 4 bases from V and 3 bases from J, leaving 7 bases between. CDR3 size: 12 residues.

This clone was observed a few times. The V and J genes are TRBV7-2 and TRBJ2-2; D not resolved. Germline V gene lookup returns CDR1 SGHTA and CDR2 FQGNSA. V dropped 5 bases and J dropped 3 bases, with 7 bases sitting between them. The CDR3 loop spans 13 amino acids. The CDR3 region is CASSPQYTGELFF. The CDR3 nucleotides read TGTGCCAGCAGCCCCCAATACACCGGGGAGCTGTTTTTT.

This rearrangement joins TRBV19 to TRBJ1-1, with D uncertain. The V and J ends lost 1 base and 4 bases respectively, with 13 bases between them. The germline gives CDR1 LNHDA, CDR2 SQIVND (reference sequence). The CDR3 consists of 15 residues. The CDR3 DNA reads as TGTGCCAGTAGTATAGGGTCGGGATGGAGCACTGAAGCTTTCTTT. Protein: CASSIGSGWSTEAFF.